The clone carrying this T cell receptor (beta chain) showed up many times. CDR3-region Arm-PCR and iRepertoire HTBI primers produced the TCR beta libraries. A single record per CDR3 protein comes from TCRdb applying MiXCR to the multiplex PCR reads. The data show a few hundred thousand distinct CDR3 sequences, approximately 15% seen once. This specimen belongs to a study of regulatory T cells in long-lasting Graves disease. Stated time point: newly diagnosed GD, antithyroid drugs for less than 3 months. Construction of the TCR library relied on RNA isolated from PBMCs. CDR1 is MDHEN, CDR2 SYDVKM, per germline. CDR3 length: 15 amino acids. Trimming took off 4 bases at V and 2 bases at J, with 15 bases between the two ends. This sample also appeared in a second study, on T cells in Graves' hyperthyroidism and ophthalmopathy.

This chain joins TRBV28 and TRBJ2-7, with TRBD2 as a possible D gene (6 bases). This specimen consisted of peripheral blood mononuclear cells (PBMCs), obtained at new diagnosis, from a patient treated with antithyroid drugs. The receptor was derived from a woman aged 40 to 50 with Graves disease. CDR3 sequence (DNA): TGTGCCAGCAGTTCTATCGGCGGGGAACCCTACGAGCAGTACTTC. Its translation is CASSSIGGEPYEQYF.